The sequence of this T cell receptor beta chain was determined in a study of control samples from healthy donors and cancer patients. Deletions cut 2 bases from V and 0 bases from J, with 12 bases between. The germline V gene encodes CDR1 LNHDA and CDR2 SQIVND (reference sequence). This CDR3 contains 16 residues. Profiling relied on immunoSEQ multiplex PCR, and the TCRdb table lists in-frame clones only, not all of them. In the table there are around 2,200 clones, around 98% of which are singletons. This clonotype originated in a man aged 65 to 85 with head and neck cancer. Sequenced sample: PBMCs. The chain is built from TRBV19 and TRBJ2-3; no definite D call. The CDR3 DNA is TGTGCCAGTAGTATACTCAATCCGGACAGCACAGATACGCAGTATTTT. It codes for CASSILNPDSTDTQYF.